The text below deals with one T cell receptor beta chain. The specificity of this receptor is unknown. Base qualities were left out, and no much larger clone turns up one base away. The method was the immunoSEQ multiplex PCR assay. TCRdb provides this immuneACCESS table in a form limited to in-frame rearrangements. Some clones are lacking; in checked studies, under half of them reflect an unresolved V gene, and why the rest are absent is not known. The sample table holds 150,000 or so clones, of which approximately 93% were seen once. Jointly, the top ten make up approximately 6% of the sample. The data were obtained in a study of control samples from healthy donors and cancer patients (dated by TCRdb to 2018 to 2020). Measured from the cysteine to the phenylalanine, the CDR3 is 15 residues long. Of all the DNA, just the CDR3 is kept, 45 bases in frame from base 1. Trimming removed 6 bases from V and 3 bases from J, leaving 17 bases between the germline ends. In the germline V gene, CDR1 corresponds to MDHEN and CDR2 to SYDVKM.

This TCR came from a man aged 35-49 years in good health. The V and J genes are TRBV28 and TRBJ1-2; the D gene lacks a confident call. Sequenced input: blood. The DNA reads TGTGCCAGCAGCTCCTTCCCCCGGGGATACTATGGCTACACCTTC. Its coded protein is CASSSFPRGYYGYTF.